This entry lists 32 T cell receptor beta chains sequenced from one sample in a study of immune evolution from preneoplasia to lung adenocarcinoma. TCRdb's table, derived via immunoSEQ multiplex PCR, lists solely in-frame clones and lacks some. Of around 7,500 clones listed, around 83% are singletons. Source material: FFPE minimally invasive lung adenocarcinoma tissue. The receptor source for this set is a person aged 65 to 79 with lung adenocarcinoma.

The CDR3 DNA is TGTGCCAGCATGTCTTTGGGCGGTACTTCCTACGAGCAGTACTTC. Translation: CASMSLGGTSYEQYF. The rearrangement uses TRBV6-5 and TRBJ2-7, with D uncertain. The CDR3 is 15 amino acids. The germline V gene encodes CDR1 MNHEY and CDR2 SVGAGI. The V end was cut by 7 bases, the J end by 1 base, with 17 bases between.

The CDR3 DNA follows: TGCAGCGTTGGGGATGGCTATGGCTACACCTTC. Protein sequence: CSVGDGYGYTF. The genes are TRBV29-1 and TRBJ1-2; no clear D. Trimming left V 4 bases short and J 4 bases short, with 7 bases between. The CDR3 has 11 residues. Germline V CDR1 and CDR2: SQVTM, ANQGSEA. Full variable domain (missing parts from reference TRBV29-1 and TRBJ1-2): SAVISQKPSRDICQRGTSLTIQCQVDSQVTMMFWYRQQPGQSLTLIATANQGSEATYESGFVIDKFPISRPNLTFSTLTVSNMSPEDSSIYLCSVGDGYGYTFGSGTRLTVV.

V gene TRBV27 combines with J gene TRBJ1-5; 9 bases match TRBD1. This CDR3 contains 14 residues. Germline loops: CDR1 MNHEY, CDR2 SMNVEV (reference sequence). The V gene end was trimmed by 5 bases and the J gene end by 7 bases; junction bases not matched to a gene: 6. CDR3 protein: CASSRQGDLQPQHF. The DNA of the CDR3 is TGTGCCAGCAGTCGACAGGGGGATCTACAGCCCCAGCATTTT.

This rearrangement joins TRBV6-5 to TRBJ1-4, with D possibly matching TRBD1 (6 bases). CDR1 is MNHEY, CDR2 SVGAGI, per germline. The V and J ends lost 2 bases and 5 bases respectively, with 9 bases between them. This CDR3 has 14 residues. The CDR3 protein is CASSYGQFNEKLFF. CDR3 DNA sequence: TGTGCCAGCAGTTACGGACAGTTCAATGAAAAACTGTTTTTT.

Concerning this clone itself: Other nucleotide sequences from this sample produce the same CDR3. The chain joins TRBV9 to TRBJ2-7; 12 nucleotides line up with TRBD1. After removal of 4 bases from V and 4 bases from J, the junction contained 3 bases not matched to a gene. Germline V gene data show CDR1 as SGDLS and CDR2 as YYNGEE. The CDR3 totals 14 residues. The CDR3 sequence: CASSPGQGAYEQYF. CDR3 sequence (DNA): TGTGCCAGCAGCCCGGGACAGGGGGCGTACGAGCAGTACTTC.

The chain couples TRBV18 to TRBJ1-1; 8 bases are shared with TRBD1. This CDR3 has 16 amino acids. The J segment lost 8 bases and the V segment lost 3 bases, leaving 14 bases of the junction unmatched. Germline values: CDR1 KGHSH, CDR2 LQKENI. The DNA for the CDR3 is TGTGCCAGCTCACCCAGTACGGGACAGGCCTCGAGGGAAGCTTTCTTT. It translates to CASSPSTGQASREAFF.

The rearrangement links TRBV14 to TRBJ2-3, with D unresolved. The V gene's germline CDR1 is SGHDN and CDR2 FVKESK. The CDR3 runs to 15 residues. V lost 0 bases to trimming and J lost 2 bases, with 9 bases between them. CDR3 in DNA: TGTGCCAGCAGCCAAGATCGAACCTACACAGATACGCAGTATTTT. It translates to CASSQDRTYTDTQYF.

The chain carries TRBV11-2 and TRBJ1-2; D not certain. The CDR3 runs to 16 residues. V lost 5 bases to trimming and J lost 4 bases, with 20 bases between them. Per germline, CDR1 SGHAT and CDR2 FQNNGV. The CDR3 spells CASSRHSSRKTYGYTF. The CDR3 DNA sequence: TGTGCCAGCAGCAGGCATTCAAGCAGAAAGACCTATGGCTACACCTTC. The full variable domain, completed using reference TRBV11-2 and TRBJ1-2, is EAGVAQSPRYKIIEKRQSVAFWCNPISGHATLYWYQQILGQGPKLLIQFQNNGVVDDSQLPKDRFSAERLKGVDSTLKIQPAKLEDSAVYLCASSRHSSRKTYGYTFGSGTRLTVV.

The DNA of the CDR3 is TGTGCCAGCAGTTATAGACAGGGCCATGGCTACACCTTC. Translation: CASSYRQGHGYTF. The chain links TRBV6-5 to TRBJ1-2; 7 bases agree with TRBD1. CDR1 is MNHEY and CDR2 is SVGAGI in the germline V gene. The ends lost 3 bases at V and 6 bases at J; junction bases unmatched: 4. This CDR3 has 13 amino acids.

The chain recombines TRBV7-6 with TRBJ1-2, with 7 bases that match TRBD1. The CDR3 has 14 residues. With V trimmed by 1 base and J by 6 bases, 5 bases remained unmatched. Germline values: CDR1 SGHVS, CDR2 FNYEAQ. CDR3 in amino acids: CASSLGTGRDGYTF. The CDR3 coding sequence is TGTGCCAGCAGCTTAGGGACAGGACGCGATGGCTACACCTTC.

This chain links TRBV4-1 with TRBJ2-5; D uncertain. V was trimmed by 2 bases and J by 2 bases, leaving 6 bases between them. Germline-derived CDR1 and CDR2 are MGHRA and YSYEKL. The CDR3 loop spans 13 amino acids. The CDR3, as DNA: TGCGCCAGCAGCCAAAGAGGTCAAGAGACCCAGTACTTC. It yields the protein CASSQRGQETQYF.

The chain carries TRBV29-1 and TRBJ1-2; the D is unclear. V gave up 7 bases and J gave up 4 bases, with 16 bases separating them. The CDR3 length is 13 residues. Per the germline V gene, CDR1 is SQVTM and CDR2 is ANQGSEA. This chain's CDR3 is CSDQTVLGYGYTF. In nucleotides, the CDR3 is TGCAGCGACCAGACGGTGCTGGGCTATGGCTACACCTTC. The variable domain in full, with the rest retrieved from reference TRBV29-1 and TRBJ1-2, is SAVISQKPSRDICQRGTSLTIQCQVDSQVTMMFWYRQQPGQSLTLIATANQGSEATYESGFVIDKFPISRPNLTFSTLTVSNMSPEDSSIYLCSDQTVLGYGYTFGSGTRLTVV.

The chain uses TRBV5-6 and TRBJ1-1; D is uncertain. The CDR3 runs 13 residues. Looked up from germline, CDR1 is SGHDT and CDR2 is YYEEEE. The germline V and J ends were trimmed by 0 bases and 8 bases, with 11 bases remaining between them. The CDR3 DNA follows: TGTGCCAGCAGCTTGGGATACCAGAGAGAAGCTTTCTTT. As protein: CASSLGYQREAFF.

The chain employs TRBV5-1 and TRBJ1-2; unclear D gene. Trimming cost V 0 bases and J 4 bases, with 10 bases left between them. Per germline, CDR1 SGHRS and CDR2 YFSETQ. The CDR3 is made up of 14 amino acids. The CDR3 sequence: CASSLAGSIYGYTF. CDR3 in DNA: TGCGCCAGCAGCTTGGCAGGATCGATCTATGGCTACACCTTC.

This clone has a single count. The V gene is TRBV28, the J gene TRBJ2-7, with a possible D match to TRBD2 (6 bases). Germline values: CDR1 MDHEN, CDR2 SYDVKM. The CDR3 contains 13 residues. With 6 bases removed from V and 7 bases from J, the gap between germline ends came to 16 bases. The CDR3: CASRRVGGWEQYF. The CDR3 bases are TGTGCCAGCAGACGGGTCGGGGGTTGGGAGCAGTACTTC.

This chain joins TRBV30 and TRBJ1-1; no reliable D call. The CDR3 runs to 11 residues. The germline V and J ends were trimmed by 1 base and 6 bases, with 6 bases remaining between them. Germline CDR1 reads GTSNPN; CDR2 reads SVGIG (reference sequence). As DNA, the CDR3 is TGTGCCTGGAGTGGCGGTTCTGAAGCTTTCTTT. It is translated as CAWSGGSEAFF.

This chain joins TRBV19 and TRBJ2-6; 9 bases are shared with TRBD1. Losses at the gene ends were 7 bases for V and 1 base for J; bases not matched to a gene: 8. There are 17 residues in the CDR3. CDR1 LNHDA and CDR2 SQIVND come from the germline V gene (reference sequence). Written as DNA, the CDR3 is TGTGCCAGTACCGGGGGACAGGGCGCGTCTGGGGCCAACGTCCTGACTTTC. This sequence encodes CASTGGQGASGANVLTF.

The chain is built from TRBV4-1 and TRBJ1-5, with 7 positions matching TRBD1. V lost 1 base and J lost 2; bases outside the gene matches: 8. This CDR3 region has 17 residues. The germline V gene encodes CDR1 MGHRA and CDR2 YSYEKL. CDR3 in DNA: TGCGCCAGCAGCCAAGGGACCGGGACAGTTGGCAATCAGCCCCAGCATTTT. Translating gives CASSQGTGTVGNQPQHF.

This clone has a handful of counts. The chain combines TRBV5-1 with TRBJ1-2, with TRBD1 as a possible D gene (5 bases). From germline, CDR1 is SGHRS and CDR2 YFSETQ. The germline V and J ends were trimmed by 5 bases and 4 bases, with 15 bases remaining between them. There are 14 residues in the CDR3. CDR3 sequence: CASRTGTDLYGYTF. DNA of the CDR3: TGCGCCAGCAGGACCGGGACGGACCTCTATGGCTACACCTTC.

A single count supports this clone. The chain carries TRBV5-1 and TRBJ1-4; no clear D gene. The V end was cut by 0 bases, the J end by 7 bases, with 13 bases between. Germline-derived CDR1 and CDR2 are SGHRS and YFSETQ. CDR3 size: 15 residues. CDR3 in DNA: TGCGCCAGCAGCTTGGTAGGCAGCCAAGGTGAAAAACTGTTTTTT. It codes for CASSLVGSQGEKLFF.

The chain employs TRBV6-5 and TRBJ1-1, with TRBD1 as a possible D gene (5 bases). The CDR3 extends over 15 amino acids. CDR1 is MNHEY, CDR2 SVGAGI, per germline. With 2 bases removed from V and 3 bases from J, the gap between germline ends came to 13 bases. The CDR3 bases are TGTGCCAGCAGTTACCGGGACCGGGGGGACACTGAAGCTTTCTTT. It specifies CASSYRDRGDTEAFF.

This rearrangement joins TRBV10-2 to TRBJ1-1, with TRBD1 identical over 7 bases. Germline V lookup: CDR1 WSHSY, CDR2 SAAADI. The CDR3 length is 13 residues. With 4 bases clipped from V and 3 bases from J, the junction kept 2 bases outside the gene matches. CDR3 loop: CASSGRGDTEAFF. For the CDR3, the DNA is TGCGCCAGCAGTGGCAGGGGGGACACTGAAGCTTTCTTT.

V is TRBV7-2 and J is TRBJ1-5, with a tentative D call TRBD1 (6 bases). V lost 1 base and J lost 4, with 11 bases in between. The CDR3 runs 15 residues. CDR1 is SGHTA, CDR2 FQGNSA, per germline. The CDR3 DNA follows: TGTGCCAGCAGCTTAGTGAGGGGGGCAAATCAGCCCCAGCATTTT. Its protein product is CASSLVRGANQPQHF.

The gene calls are TRBV21-1 and TRBJ1-2; the D call of TRBD1 is as the table states it, not checked on the DNA. TRBV21-1 is listed as a pseudogene. The length of the CDR3 is 16 residues. Written as DNA, the CDR3 is TGTGCCAGCAGCAAGAGGGGACAGGGGATAAACTATGGCTACACCTTC. Translated, it gives CASSKRGQGINYGYTF.

Here the CDR3 reads CASSLTGGGNQPQHF. In DNA, the CDR3 is TGCGCCAGCAGCTTGACAGGGGGTGGCAATCAGCCCCAGCATTTT. The chain joins TRBV5-1 to TRBJ1-5; TRBD1 aligns across 8 bases. The germline gives CDR1 SGHRS, CDR2 YFSETQ. V shed 1 base and J 2 bases; nucleotides not matched to a gene: 2. The CDR3 has 15 residues.

V gene TRBV5-1 combines with J gene TRBJ2-3; weak D call: TRBD2 (6 bases). Trimming removed 0 bases at V and 3 bases at J, with 11 bases between. The germline CDR1 and CDR2 sequences are SGHRS and YFSETQ. The CDR3 contains 15 residues. The CDR3 coding sequence is TGCGCCAGCAGCTTGGAAATCGCGGGGACAGATACGCAGTATTTT. Protein product: CASSLEIAGTDTQYF. Full variable domain (remainder filled in from reference TRBV5-1 and TRBJ2-3): KAGVTQTPRYLIKTRGQQVTLSCSPISGHRSVSWYQQTPGQGLQFLFEYFSETQRNKGNFPGRFSGRQFSNSRSEMNVSTLELGDSALYLCASSLEIAGTDTQYFGPGTRLTVL.

This clone was seen a few times. The chain employs TRBV14 and TRBJ2-5; D unclear. CDR3 size: 14 residues. The V end was cut by 0 bases, the J end by 9 bases, with 14 bases between. Germline V CDR1 and CDR2: SGHDN, FVKESK. CDR3: CASSQEERFGAQYF. CDR3 nucleotide sequence: TGTGCCAGCAGCCAAGAGGAGAGGTTTGGCGCCCAGTACTTC.

The chain has TRBV6-4 and TRBJ1-6; D gene ambiguous. Trimming cost V 8 bases and J 7 bases, with 15 bases left between them. The CDR3 length is 14 residues. The germline V gene encodes CDR1 MRHNA and CDR2 SNTAGT. The DNA for the CDR3 is TGTGCCAGCTTTGGGGATATTCTAAATTCACCCCTCCACTTT. It yields the protein CASFGDILNSPLHF.

The chain is built from TRBV19 and TRBJ1-5; D is possibly TRBD1 (6 bases). The CDR3 covers 16 residues. The V end was cut by 1 base, the J end by 0 bases, with 10 bases between. Per germline, CDR1 LNHDA and CDR2 SQIVND (reference sequence). CDR3 sequence reads: CASSIGGQSSNQPQHF. The DNA for the CDR3 is TGTGCCAGTAGTATAGGGGGGCAGAGTAGCAATCAGCCCCAGCATTTT.

The rearrangement uses TRBV23-1 and TRBJ1-5; 10 bases match TRBD1. TRBV23-1 is identified as an open reading frame with a role that is uncertain. This CDR3 contains 15 residues. The junction had 5 bases not matched to a gene; V was cut back by 4 bases and J by 5 bases. For the CDR3, the DNA is TGCGCCAGCAGTCCCCCGGGACAGGGGTATCAGCCCCAGCATTTT. Residues: CASSPPGQGYQPQHF.

The DNA of the CDR3 is TGTGCCAGCAGCGTAGGGGGGACAGGGTCGAAAGAGACCCAGTACTTC. This encodes CASSVGGTGSKETQYF. The rearrangement links TRBV9 to TRBJ2-5; 9 nucleotides agree with TRBD1. Trimming took 0 bases from V and 3 from J; bases not matched to a gene: 6. CDR3 length: 16 residues. Germline V gene data show CDR1 as SGDLS and CDR2 as YYNGEE.

This clone was counted a single time. This chain uses TRBV28 with TRBJ2-7; 11 bases match TRBD2. V shed 6 bases, J shed 0 bases, and the junction held 4 bases outside the gene matches. CDR1 and CDR2 from the germline V gene are MDHEN and SYDVKM. This CDR3 is 15 amino acids long. CDR3 sequence: CASSPGTSGSYEQYF. The CDR3 DNA follows: TGTGCCAGCAGCCCCGGGACTAGCGGCTCCTACGAGCAGTACTTC.